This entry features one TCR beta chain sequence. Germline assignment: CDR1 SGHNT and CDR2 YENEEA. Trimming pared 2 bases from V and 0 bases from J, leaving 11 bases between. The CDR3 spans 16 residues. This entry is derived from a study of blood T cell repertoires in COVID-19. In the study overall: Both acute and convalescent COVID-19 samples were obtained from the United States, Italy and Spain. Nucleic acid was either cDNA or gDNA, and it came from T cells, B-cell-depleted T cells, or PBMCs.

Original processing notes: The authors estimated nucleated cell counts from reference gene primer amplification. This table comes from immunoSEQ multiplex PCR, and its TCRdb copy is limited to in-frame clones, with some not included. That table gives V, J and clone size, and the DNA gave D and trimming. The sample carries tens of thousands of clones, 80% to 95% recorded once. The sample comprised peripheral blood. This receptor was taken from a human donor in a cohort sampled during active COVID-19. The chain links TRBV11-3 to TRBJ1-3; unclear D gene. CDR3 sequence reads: CASSLLGRNSGNTIYF. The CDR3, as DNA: TGTGCCAGCAGCTTACTCGGTCGAAACTCTGGAAACACCATATATTTT.